This TCR beta chain was sequenced during a study of beta chain features in type 1 diabetes listed by TCRdb under 2018. In the study overall: No differences in mean age, gender distribution, total cell number or subset yield were found between patients and healthy donors. A total of 107,917,701 sorted cells were examined across all samples, and RNA yield correlated strongly with the number of cells per subset. In the study, TCRB repertoires of sorted circulating CD4+ T cell subsets from recently diagnosed type 1 diabetes patients were compared with those of matched healthy donors. Naive and central memory subsets were obtained from all 30 or so donors, but regulatory and stem cell-like memory subsets were isolated from only 8 patients and about 8 healthy donors.

Each donor gave one peripheral blood draw, around 100 mL on average, collected into heparinised tubes. A BD FACSAria II was used to sort naive, central memory, regulatory and stem cell-like memory CD4+ T cells with a panel that included CD45RO, CCR7, CD25, CD127, CD95 and CD27. A purity above 95% was achieved for all sorted populations. PBMCs were separated immediately by Lymphoprep density gradient centrifugation and were stained directly, without being cultured. So that batch effects would be minimized, each experiment stained and sorted samples in pairs, pairing one healthy donor with one patient. Looking up the germline V gene yields CDR1 SGDLS and CDR2 YYNGEE. The CDR3 covers 14 residues, taking in both the cysteine and the phenylalanine. Only the CDR3 DNA stays, 42 bases, in frame from base 1. The junction shows trimming of 4 bases on V and 0 bases on J, plus 10 bases between the germline ends.

Study-wide conclusions, independent of this receptor: A moderate but significant shortening of TCRB CDR3 length was observed in type 1 diabetes patients in all four CD4+ subsets. PCR might favor shorter templates, but patient and control samples were amplified and corrected together, so any skew would affect both groups equally. Only small numbers of individuals were included in the HLA sub-analyses, which left unresolved whether HLA type had any influence on TCRB rearrangement. Naive, central memory and regulatory TCRB repertoires appeared to be more similar among patients than among healthy donors. Because cDNA was sequenced instead of genomic DNA, highly expressing activated cells could be over-represented, though the groups showed no difference in activation or CD3 levels. Fewer insertions and more nucleotide deletions at VDJ recombination sites were observed in patients with type 1 diabetes, implying thymic rearrangement abnormalities.

This clone was detected a few times. Its antigen is not yet known. No base-level quality is on record; no much larger clone is a single base apart. The entire amount of isolated RNA was reverse transcribed using the High Capacity cDNA Reverse Transcription Kit, so the sequenced TCRB transcripts were expressed ones. Deep immunoSEQ sequencing was performed on naive, central memory and regulatory T cell samples, with an average of around 3.5 million total reads per sample. Sorted cells were lysed in RLT buffer and RNA was extracted with DNase-treated RNeasy Micro or Mini kits, depending on cell number. To prevent cross-contamination, each cell subset was processed individually, whereas patient and healthy donor samples were processed jointly. The immunoSEQ multiplex PCR was used to amplify TCRB sequences from cDNA, generating 87-bp fragments that spanned the CDR3 region. Sequencing of the amplicons was performed on the Illumina HiSeq platform. In the original analysis: Synthetic template baselines were used to correct PCR bias computationally, reads within Hamming distance 2 were collapsed together, and singletons that could not be merged were discarded. By aligning reads against IMGT, V, D and J genes, CDR3 length, and insertions or deletions at six rearrangement sites were assigned. Within each subset, clonotype counts were normalized to sorted cell number, and only after that were true diversity and Gini coefficients computed with the tcR R package. The overlap coefficient, calculated on TCRB nucleotide sequences, was used to measure repertoire sharing. As a proxy for the pre-selection repertoire, out-of-frame TCRB sequences from naive cells were analyzed. Drawn from immuneACCESS, this table holds only the in-frame rearrangements with V and J called that TCRdb kept. Clones are partly lost; checked studies trace under half to an unresolved V gene and leave the rest unexplained. D and trimming were read from the DNA, whereas the V and J calls and clone size are those reported in that table. This sample holds about 660,000 clones; roughly an eighth were observed only once. The ten most abundant clones make up 0.035% to 0.045% of the sample.

The chain uses TRBV9 and TRBJ1-1, and possibly TRBD1, on 6 matching bases. Sequencing was carried out using naive CD4+ T cells from blood. The intended sense of this specimen's cell subset or site label: true naive CD4+ T cells. This TCR came from a man aged 18 to 29 with type 1 diabetes. The CDR3 sequence is CASSLGGMNTEAFF. Read as DNA, the sequence is TGTGCCAGCAGCCTGGGGGGCATGAACACTGAAGCTTTCTTT. The full variable domain, completed from the reference TRBV9 and TRBJ1-1 proteins outside the CDR3, reads DSGVTQTPKHLITATGQRVTLRCSPRSGDLSVYWYQQSLDQGLQFLIQYYNGEERAKGNILERFSAQQFPDLHSELNLSSLELGDSALYFCASSLGGMNTEAFFGQGTRLTVV.